The source of this TCR beta chain is a study of blood T cell repertoires in COVID-19. About the study: Italy, Spain and the United States were the sources of the convalescent and acute COVID-19 samples. PBMCs, B-cell-depleted T cells, or T cells were the source of the cDNA or gDNA that made up the material.

This clone was counted a single time. In the original analysis: Using reference gene primer amplification, nucleated cell counts were estimated. Libraries were prepared by immunoSEQ multiplex PCR; TCRdb keeps only in-frame clonotypes and omits some of them. V, J and clone size are those of that table, while D and trimming were read from the DNA. This table holds about 210,000 clones, about 86% found once. The germline gives CDR1 SGHRS, CDR2 YFSETQ. With 4 bases clipped from V and 4 bases from J, the junction kept 6 bases outside the gene matches. The CDR3 sequence is 14 residues long. This TCR derives from a woman aged 45-65 years with acute or convalescent COVID-19. The chain recombines TRBV5-1 with TRBJ1-1; the match to TRBD1 covers 8 bases. Sequences were obtained from peripheral blood. The CDR3 is CASSEGTGRTEAFF. The CDR3, as DNA: TGCGCCAGCAGCGAAGGGACAGGTCGCACTGAAGCTTTCTTT.